Described below is a single T cell receptor (beta chain) sequence and its context. Its antigen is as yet unknown. Trimming left V 5 bases short and J 2 bases short, with 12 bases between. The germline V gene has CDR1 SGHTA and CDR2 FQGNSA. The length of the CDR3 is 14 residues. This record comes from a study of cytotoxic CD8 clonotypes in ibrutinib-treated CLL. Study-level background: Of a cohort that held about a dozen relapsed/refractory and over 14 treatment-naive patients, 17 to 18 were IGHV unmutated.

The study's findings and limits: Clonality went up at the time of ibrutinib response, stayed stable in sustained remission, and later dropped back toward its baseline level at progression. Baseline clonality was higher than in age-matched healthy donors and moved in step with circulating CD8+ T-cell counts.

Cryopreserved PBMCs provided roughly 2 micrograms of genomic DNA for the TCR beta libraries. Here immunoSEQ multiplex PCR was the method, and the copy in TCRdb shows in-frame clones only, minus some. This sample has 150,000 or so clones, with around 82% found just once. This sequence was found in a human donor with chronic lymphocytic leukemia. This material consisted of PBMCs, taken after 36 months of ibrutinib treatment. The V gene is TRBV7-2, the J gene TRBJ2-5; D not certain. DNA for the CDR3: TGTGCCAGCAGCCTTTTACGTGGACAAGAGACCCAGTACTTC. Translated, it gives CASSLLRGQETQYF. The variable domain in full, with the rest retrieved from reference TRBV7-2 and TRBJ2-5, is GAGVSQSPSNKVTEKGKDVELRCDPISGHTALYWYRQSLGQGLEFLIYFQGNSAPDKSGLPSDRFSAERTGGSVSTLTIQRTQQEDSAVYLCASSLLRGQETQYFGPGTRLLVL.